Each of the 29 T cell receptor beta chains below was sequenced from the same sample in a study of PD-L1 blockade in urothelial cancer. The time point here: pretreatment peripheral blood. The protocol was immunoSEQ multiplex PCR, while the TCRdb copy is restricted to in-frame clones and leaves out a portion. The sample lists more than 45,000 clones, roughly four fifths occurring once. Sequences were derived from PBMCs, sampled around atezolizumab (anti-PD-L1) treatment. These TCRs come from a man in his fifties with urothelial cancer.

This clone was found a few times. The chain carries TRBV2 and TRBJ1-6; maybe TRBD1 (6 bases). The CDR3 runs to 15 residues. Germline-derived CDR1 and CDR2 are SNHLY and FYNNEI. V was cut by 5 bases and J by 2 bases, with 10 bases left in between. The CDR3 coding sequence is TGTGCCAGCAGTACCGGACAGACCTATAATTCACCCCTCCACTTT. As protein: CASSTGQTYNSPLHF.

In its sample, this clone was seen a few times. The chain recombines TRBV12-5 with TRBJ1-1; D is possibly TRBD1 (6 bases). The CDR3 has 14 amino acids. V gave up 1 base and J gave up 8 bases, with 14 bases separating them. The germline V gene has CDR1 LGHNT and CDR2 FRNRAP. In nucleotides, the CDR3 is TGTGCTAGTGGTTTGGCCACAGGGCGCGGAGAAGCTTTCTTT. It is translated as CASGLATGRGEAFF.

This clone was picked up a small number of times. The chain recombines TRBV5-1 with TRBJ2-7; 7 bases are a match to TRBD1. Germline CDR1 SGHRS, CDR2 YFSETQ. This CDR3 contains 12 residues. Trimming at V came to 4 bases and at J to 3 bases, leaving 1 base not matched to a gene. CDR3 in DNA: TGCGCCAGCAGCCGGGACAGCTACGAGCAGTACTTC. Translating it yields CASSRDSYEQYF. The variable domain in full, with the rest retrieved from reference TRBV5-1 and TRBJ2-7, is KAGVTQTPRYLIKTRGQQVTLSCSPISGHRSVSWYQQTPGQGLQFLFEYFSETQRNKGNFPGRFSGRQFSNSRSEMNVSTLELGDSALYLCASSRDSYEQYFGPGTRLTVT.

The chain links TRBV25-1 to TRBJ2-1, with 9 bases lining up with TRBD1. Germline-derived CDR1 and CDR2 are MGHDK and SYGVNS. This CDR3 is 17 amino acids long. J lost 7 bases, V lost 3 bases, and 13 bases had no gene match. CDR3: CASSEGTGLLRGNEQFF. DNA for the CDR3: TGTGCCAGCAGTGAGGGGACAGGGCTACTTAGGGGGAATGAGCAGTTCTTC.

V and J are TRBV28 and TRBJ1-2; tentatively, D is TRBD1 (6 bases). Per germline, CDR1 MDHEN and CDR2 SYDVKM. The ends were cut back, 6 bases at V and 4 bases at J, with 12 bases in the middle. This CDR3 spans 13 amino acids. CDR3 region: CASSLDSPYGYTF. The CDR3 nucleotides are TGTGCCAGCAGCTTGGACAGCCCCTATGGCTACACCTTC.

The chain combines TRBV7-2 with TRBJ1-2, with TRBD1 identical over 10 bases. The V and J ends lost 5 bases and 2 bases, in that order; junction bases with no gene match: 11. The CDR3 is 17 residues long. Germline lookup yields CDR1 SGHTA and CDR2 FQGNSA. The CDR3 is CASSQRTGGVSNYGYTF. CDR3 nucleotides: TGTGCCAGCAGCCAACGGACAGGGGGGGTATCAAACTATGGCTACACCTTC.

This CDR3 reads CASSGDRAGNTIYF. In DNA, the CDR3 is TGCGCCAGCAGTGGGGACAGGGCTGGAAACACCATATATTTT. The chain has TRBV10-2 and TRBJ1-3, with 9 bases identical to TRBD1. V dropped 4 bases and J dropped 2; count of bases not matched to a gene: 0. In germline, CDR1 is WSHSY, CDR2 SAAADI. CDR3 size: 14 residues.

This chain joins TRBV11-2 and TRBJ1-1; unclear D gene. The CDR3 runs to 17 residues. The germline V and J ends were trimmed by 5 bases and 8 bases, with 27 bases remaining between them. Germline V gene data show CDR1 as SGHAT and CDR2 as FQNNGV. The CDR3 region is CASSPSSGGRLDNEAFF. Written as DNA, the CDR3 is TGTGCCAGCAGCCCTTCCTCAGGAGGACGTTTAGACAACGAAGCTTTCTTT.

The chain links TRBV27 to TRBJ1-1; a possible D gene is TRBD1 (5 bases). Trimming shortened V by 11 bases and J by 0 bases, and 7 bases separated the two germline ends. This CDR3 region has 11 residues. The germline gives CDR1 MNHEY, CDR2 SMNVEV (reference sequence). The CDR3 bases are TGTGCCGCAGGGATGAACACTGAAGCTTTCTTT. The encoded protein is CAAGMNTEAFF.

This rearrangement joins TRBV10-3 to TRBJ1-5; 8 nucleotides agree with TRBD1. V gave up 4 bases and J gave up 8 bases; unmatched junction bases: 4. From germline, CDR1 is ENHRY and CDR2 SYGVKD. The CDR3 is 13 amino acids. CDR3 in amino acids: CAISASGGEPQHF. The CDR3 region has the DNA TGTGCCATCAGTGCCTCAGGGGGCGAGCCCCAGCATTTT.

The V and J genes are TRBV19 and TRBJ1-5, with D possibly TRBD1 on 5 matching bases. CDR1 is LNHDA and CDR2 is SQIVND in the germline V gene (reference sequence). The CDR3 contains 17 residues. V lost 5 bases, J lost 2 bases, and 19 bases lay in between. The chain's CDR3 is CASSPAAPGKGNQPQHF. The CDR3 DNA sequence: TGTGCCAGTAGTCCCGCCGCCCCAGGGAAGGGCAATCAGCCCCAGCATTTT.

This clone was recorded once. V gene TRBV6-6 combines with J gene TRBJ2-1, with a weak D call TRBD1 (5 bases). Trimming stripped 0 bases from V and 1 base from J, with 7 bases between. The CDR3 is 15 residues long. The germline CDR1 and CDR2 sequences are MNHNY and SVGAGI (reference sequence). The CDR3 reads CASSYSGVSYNEQFF. Here the CDR3 DNA reads TGTGCCAGCAGTTACTCAGGGGTTTCCTACAATGAGCAGTTCTTC.

There are a few counts of this clone. The V and J genes are TRBV5-4 and TRBJ2-1; D remains unclear. V dropped 3 bases and J dropped 0 bases, with 7 bases sitting between them. This CDR3 has 14 amino acids. Per germline, CDR1 SGHNT and CDR2 YYREEE (reference sequence). CDR3 loop: CASSSAASYNEQFF. Here the CDR3 DNA reads TGTGCCAGCAGCTCTGCGGCCTCCTACAATGAGCAGTTCTTC.

This clone was found a few times. V gene TRBV18 combines with J gene TRBJ1-1; D is uncertain. V was cut by 2 bases and J by 3 bases, with 7 bases left in between. The CDR3 loop spans 13 amino acids. The germline V gene encodes CDR1 KGHSH and CDR2 LQKENI. The CDR3 nucleotides are TGTGCCAGCTCACCAGTGGCCTACACTGAAGCTTTCTTT. Protein: CASSPVAYTEAFF. The full variable domain, with the rest looked up from reference TRBV18 and TRBJ1-1, is NAGVMQNPRHLVRRRGQEARLRCSPMKGHSHVYWYRQLPEEGLKFMVYLQKENIIDESGMPKERFSAEFPKEGPSILRIQQVVRGDSAAYFCASSPVAYTEAFFGQGTRLTVV.

This chain joins TRBV30 and TRBJ1-1; TRBD1 is a possible D gene (5 bases). Germline V gene data show CDR1 as GTSNPN and CDR2 as SVGIG (reference sequence). Trimming took off 2 bases at V and 3 bases at J, with 16 bases between the two ends. The CDR3 runs to 15 residues. The chain's CDR3 is CAWSSSGVSYTEAFF. The CDR3 nucleotides are TGTGCCTGGAGTTCTTCGGGGGTCAGCTACACTGAAGCTTTCTTT.

The chain recombines TRBV2 with TRBJ2-2, with 9 positions matching TRBD1. The CDR3 sequence is 15 residues long. Per germline, CDR1 SNHLY and CDR2 FYNNEI. The trim removed 3 bases at V and 5 bases at J, leaving 4 bases unmatched. The CDR3 DNA reads as TGTGCCAGCAGTGATAGGGACAGGGTTACCGGGGAGCTGTTTTTT. Protein product: CASSDRDRVTGELFF.

V usage is TRBV9 and J usage is TRBJ1-1, with 9 bases lining up with TRBD1. Germline CDR1 is SGDLS and CDR2 is YYNGEE. CDR3 length equals 15 residues. The V gene end was trimmed by 0 bases and the J gene end by 5 bases; junction bases not matched to a gene: 5. The CDR3: CASSVGNRGRTEAFF. CDR3 DNA: TGTGCCAGCAGCGTAGGTAACAGGGGGCGGACTGAAGCTTTCTTT.

This clone appeared a single time. The genes are TRBV27 and TRBJ1-2, with D unclear. The CDR3 has 14 residues. V was pared by 6 bases and J by 6 bases, with 17 bases between. The germline CDR1 and CDR2 sequences are MNHEY and SMNVEV (reference sequence). The DNA for the CDR3 is TGTGCCAGCAGCCCTGCCAGAATACACGATGGCTACACCTTC. This sequence encodes CASSPARIHDGYTF.

V usage is TRBV6-6 and J usage is TRBJ2-5; maybe TRBD2 (6 bases). This CDR3 contains 14 residues. Germline V gives CDR1 MNHNY, CDR2 SVGAGI (reference sequence). V lost 2 bases and J lost 2, with 9 bases in between. CDR3 sequence reads: CASSYRAGQETQYF. In DNA form, the CDR3 reads TGTGCCAGCAGTTACCGTGCGGGGCAAGAGACCCAGTACTTC.

The genes are TRBV7-9 and TRBJ1-6; the D gene is possibly TRBD1 (5 bases). Germline assignment: CDR1 SEHNR and CDR2 FQNEAQ (reference sequence). V shed 3 bases and J shed 6 bases, with 9 bases lying between them. This CDR3 spans 14 amino acids. The CDR3 sequence is CASSFRDFNSPLHF. The CDR3 coding sequence is TGTGCCAGCAGCTTTCGGGACTTTAATTCACCCCTCCACTTT.

This chain joins TRBV18 and TRBJ1-1; D is possibly TRBD1 (5 bases). Germline V lookup: CDR1 KGHSH, CDR2 LQKENI. The CDR3 consists of 13 residues. V was clipped by 0 bases and J by 5 bases, with 7 bases between them. Here the CDR3 reads CASSPPGGTEAFF. CDR3 sequence (DNA): TGTGCCAGCTCACCACCGGGGGGGACTGAAGCTTTCTTT.

The rearrangement uses TRBV21-1 and TRBJ2-2; TRBD2 was called by the table and not checked on the DNA. TRBV21-1 is a recognized pseudogene. The CDR3 loop spans 15 amino acids. CDR3 coding DNA: TGTGCCAGCAGCCCCCGGGGGGTAGACACCGGGGAGCTGTTTTTT. This gives the protein CASSPRGVDTGELFF.

This clone was seen a few times. This chain joins TRBV14 and TRBJ1-6; 9 bases match TRBD1. The CDR3 consists of 13 residues. In germline, CDR1 is SGHDN, CDR2 FVKESK. Trimming took 10 bases from V and 8 from J; bases not matched to a gene: 6. For the CDR3, the DNA is TGTGCCACCAACCGACAGGGGGATTCACCCCTCCACTTT. Its translation is CATNRQGDSPLHF.

V and J are TRBV5-1 and TRBJ2-1; 9 nucleotides line up with TRBD2. Germline CDR1 is SGHRS and CDR2 is YFSETQ. The CDR3 covers 14 residues. Unmatched junction bases numbered 6, after V lost 8 bases and J lost 3 bases. The CDR3 nucleotides are TGCGCCAGTTATAGCGGGAGTCTCTACAATGAGCAGTTCTTC. Amino acid sequence: CASYSGSLYNEQFF. The whole variable domain, remainder taken from reference TRBV5-1 and TRBJ2-1, is KAGVTQTPRYLIKTRGQQVTLSCSPISGHRSVSWYQQTPGQGLQFLFEYFSETQRNKGNFPGRFSGRQFSNSRSEMNVSTLELGDSALYLCASYSGSLYNEQFFGPGTRLTVL.

This chain uses TRBV6-6 with TRBJ1-2; no clear D. Trimming stripped 5 bases from V and 4 bases from J, with 14 bases between. CDR3 size: 14 residues. Germline assignment: CDR1 MNHNY and CDR2 SVGAGI (reference sequence). This CDR3 is CASSTGGSSYGYTF. The CDR3 DNA is TGTGCCAGCAGTACGGGAGGCAGCAGCTATGGCTACACCTTC.

The genes are TRBV14 and TRBJ2-7; a weak D match, TRBD2 (5 bases). V dropped 2 bases and J dropped 6 bases, with 11 bases sitting between them. Per the germline V gene, CDR1 is SGHDN and CDR2 is FVKESK. This CDR3 contains 13 residues. The CDR3 reads CASSQIIASEQYF. The CDR3 bases are TGTGCCAGCAGCCAAATAATAGCGAGCGAGCAGTACTTC. Supplemented by reference TRBV14 and TRBJ2-7, the full variable domain reads EAGVTQFPSHSVIEKGQTVTLRCDPISGHDNLYWYRRVMGKEIKFLLHFVKESKQDESGMPNNRFLAERTGGTYSTLKVQPAELEDSGVYFCASSQIIASEQYFGPGTRLTVT.

The chain links TRBV6-5 to TRBJ1-2, with D perhaps matching TRBD1 (6 bases). CDR3 length: 15 amino acids. Germline assignment: CDR1 MNHEY and CDR2 SVGAGI. Between the trimmed V and J ends, which lost 2 bases and 2 bases, there was a span of 12 bases. CDR3 amino acids: CASSYTPGANYGYTF. In nucleotides, the CDR3 is TGTGCCAGCAGTTACACCCCAGGGGCGAACTATGGCTACACCTTC.

This clone was seen just once. The chain couples TRBV9 to TRBJ2-5, with D perhaps matching TRBD2 (5 bases). This CDR3 has 14 amino acids. Trimming shortened V by 4 bases and J by 5 bases, and 15 bases separated the two germline ends. Germline loops: CDR1 SGDLS, CDR2 YYNGEE. The CDR3 loop reads CASSPRASPETQYF. The DNA of the CDR3 is TGTGCCAGCAGCCCCCGGGCTAGCCCGGAGACCCAGTACTTC.

About this clone itself: At one boundary the junction diverges from the germline segment, which might be a read error. The chain combines TRBV6-1 with TRBJ2-7; perhaps TRBD2 as D (6 bases). This CDR3 region has 13 residues. Germline CDR1 is MNHNS and CDR2 is SASEGT. CDR3 sequence reads: CASMVGSFYEQYF. Written as DNA, the CDR3 is TGTGCTAGCATGGTCGGGAGCTTCTACGAGCAGTACTTC.